The 17 T cell receptor beta chains listed next were all sequenced from one sample in a study of cytomegalovirus exposure and HLA in healthy donors (TCRdb year 2017). The library relied on the immunoSEQ multiplex PCR assay. A mixture of 60 forward primers for TCR Vbeta segments and 13 reverse primers for TCR Jbeta segments was used in the multiplex PCR. TCRdb obtained this table from immuneACCESS and retained in-frame rearrangements with V and J assigned. These tables miss some clones; where compared with another copy, unresolved V genes account for less than half of the shortfall, and the remainder is unexplained. The sample has about 120,000 clones on record, about 68% of them singletons. The ten largest clones take up less than 9.5% of the sample. Sequenced sample: PBMCs. These receptor sequences come from a woman aged 40-49 years in good health and CMV-seropositive.

This clone came up a few times. The chain combines TRBV7-2 with TRBJ2-7, with D hard to call. Germline V gene data show CDR1 as SGHTA and CDR2 as FQGNSA. Trimming cost V 3 bases and J 3 bases, with 12 bases left between them. The CDR3 loop spans 14 amino acids. CDR3 loop: CASSFTSANYEQYF. The CDR3 DNA reads as TGTGCCAGCAGCTTTACGTCAGCGAACTACGAGCAGTACTTC.

The chain links TRBV5-6 to TRBJ2-7; 9 nucleotides align to TRBD2. In germline, CDR1 is SGHDT, CDR2 YYEEEE. The trim removed 0 bases at V and 6 bases at J, leaving 10 bases unmatched. The CDR3 extends over 16 amino acids. The DNA for the CDR3 is TGTGCCAGCAGCTTGGCATCCGGGACTAGCTCTGCCGAGCAGTACTTC. Residues: CASSLASGTSSAEQYF.

The V gene is TRBV7-9, the J gene TRBJ1-1; 9 positions agree with TRBD1. There are 15 residues in the CDR3. Germline CDR1 reads SEHNR; CDR2 reads FQNEAQ (reference sequence). Trimming took 4 bases from V and 3 from J; bases not matched to a gene: 6. The DNA of the CDR3 is TGTGCCAGCAGCTCCCACCGGGACAGGGACACTGAAGCTTTCTTT. This gives the protein CASSSHRDRDTEAFF.

This chain uses TRBV18 with TRBJ1-1, with 7 bases aligning to TRBD1. With 4 bases clipped from V and 4 bases from J, the junction kept 3 bases outside the gene matches. Germline-derived CDR1 and CDR2 are KGHSH and LQKENI. The CDR3 consists of 13 residues. The CDR3 loop reads CASSLTGTTEAFF. The CDR3 DNA reads as TGTGCCAGCTCACTGACAGGGACCACTGAAGCTTTCTTT.

The chain has TRBV5-1 and TRBJ1-5; 8 bases map to TRBD1. Trimming removed 0 bases from V and 4 bases from J; junction bases left unmatched: 3. This CDR3 is built from 15 residues. Germline CDR1 reads SGHRS; CDR2 reads YFSETQ. CDR3 loop: CASSLGQGPNQPQHF. The CDR3, as DNA: TGCGCCAGCAGCTTGGGACAGGGGCCGAATCAGCCCCAGCATTTT.

This clone has only a few counts. This chain connects TRBV27 to TRBJ1-1; a weak D match, TRBD1 (5 bases). CDR1 and CDR2 (germline): MNHEY, SMNVEV (reference sequence). The CDR3 is made up of 13 amino acids. Trimming removed 2 bases from V and 4 bases from J, with 8 bases in between. In nucleotides, the CDR3 is TGTGCCAGCAGTTTAGGCAGGGTCACTGAAGCTTTCTTT. Translation: CASSLGRVTEAFF.

This rearrangement joins TRBV27 to TRBJ2-7; TRBD1 might be the D (6 bases). This CDR3 has 13 residues. Trimming took 9 bases from V and 2 from J, leaving 14 bases between them. CDR1 is MNHEY, CDR2 SMNVEV, per germline (reference sequence). Written as DNA, the CDR3 is TGTGCCAGTGGGTGGGGGCTCACCTACGAGCAGTACTTC. Translation: CASGWGLTYEQYF.

This chain uses TRBV2 with TRBJ2-6; TRBD1 might be the D (5 bases). The CDR3 sequence is 15 residues long. V dropped 6 bases and J dropped 7 bases, with 16 bases sitting between them. Germline CDR1 SNHLY, CDR2 FYNNEI. CDR3 sequence reads: CASSPQGLSANVLTF. CDR3 coding DNA: TGTGCCAGCAGCCCGCAGGGTCTTAGTGCCAACGTCCTGACTTTC.

This clone was picked up a small number of times. Other nucleotide sequences from this sample produce the same CDR3. The rearrangement uses TRBV30 and TRBJ1-6, with 10 bases matching TRBD1. This CDR3 has 15 amino acids. Germline V gene sequence: CDR1 GTSNPN, CDR2 SVGIG (reference sequence). The trim removed 3 bases at V and 7 bases at J, leaving 6 bases unmatched. The CDR3 sequence is CAWRPWTGGNSPLHF. For the CDR3, the DNA is TGTGCCTGGAGACCTTGGACAGGGGGAAATTCACCCCTCCACTTT.

This clone has only a few counts. V usage is TRBV6-5 and J usage is TRBJ1-2, with TRBD1 matching over 8 bases. Germline CDR1 MNHEY, CDR2 SVGAGI. This CDR3 is built from 15 residues. Germline trimming cut 0 bases from V and 7 bases from J; bases unmatched to any gene: 7. CDR3 in DNA: TGTGCCAGCAGTTACTCGGGCAGGGGGCAGCGTGGCTACACCTTC. Its protein is CASSYSGRGQRGYTF.

The J gene is TRBJ2-3, the V gene TRBV7-9; TRBD2 aligns across 7 bases. This CDR3 is built from 16 residues. The V gene's germline CDR1 is SEHNR and CDR2 FQNEAQ (reference sequence). V lost 1 base, J lost 4 bases, and 8 bases stayed unmatched. This CDR3 is CASSLGRERGADTQYF. In nucleotides, the CDR3 is TGTGCCAGCAGCTTAGGGCGGGAGCGAGGGGCAGATACGCAGTATTTT.

This chain links TRBV4-2 with TRBJ1-2, with D possibly being TRBD1 (5 bases). The V gene lost 8 bases and the J gene lost 0 bases, with 13 bases spanning the gap. The CDR3 has 14 amino acids. Germline V lookup: CDR1 LGHNA, CDR2 YNFKEQ. The CDR3 loop is CASRKTASNYGYTF. CDR3 DNA: TGTGCCAGCCGGAAGACAGCGTCTAACTATGGCTACACCTTC.

The chain is built from TRBV28 and TRBJ1-2; D unclear. This CDR3 is 15 amino acids long. Trimming removed 4 bases at V and 1 base at J, with 13 bases between. Germline CDR1 and CDR2: MDHEN and SYDVKM. CDR3 loop: CASSSTRRVNYGYTF. The DNA for the CDR3 is TGTGCCAGCAGTTCAACCCGAAGAGTTAACTATGGCTACACCTTC.

This clone was seen more than once but under ten times. Its ends do not fully match the called genes, so a read error is possible. This chain joins TRBV7-9 and TRBJ1-4, with 9 positions matching TRBD1. The CDR3 length is 15 residues. The germline V gene has CDR1 SEHNR and CDR2 FQNEAQ (reference sequence). The CDR3 coding sequence is TGTTCCAGCAGCATCGGGACAGGGAGAAATGAAAAACTGTTTTTT. It encodes CSSSIGTGRNEKLFF.

In its sample, this clone was seen a few times. The chain has TRBV9 and TRBJ2-7; TRBD1 matches at 9 bases. There are 15 residues in the CDR3. Germline values: CDR1 SGDLS, CDR2 YYNGEE. Trimming took 0 bases from V and 4 from J; bases not matched to a gene: 5. The CDR3 loop reads CASSVGTGDPYEQYF. In DNA, the CDR3 is TGTGCCAGCAGCGTAGGGACAGGGGACCCATACGAGCAGTACTTC.

The chain joins TRBV29-1 to TRBJ1-1, with D maybe TRBD1 (5 bases). The CDR3 contains 14 residues. V was clipped by 4 bases and J by 1 base, with 13 bases between them. Germline V CDR1 and CDR2: SQVTM, ANQGSEA. The CDR3 sequence: CSVGRGWGNTEAFF. The CDR3 nucleotides are TGCAGCGTTGGAAGGGGCTGGGGGAACACTGAAGCTTTCTTT.

The rearrangement joins TRBV18 to TRBJ1-2; TRBD1 agrees at 8 bases. The J segment lost 3 bases and the V segment lost 0 bases, leaving 0 bases of the junction unmatched. The CDR3 runs to 14 residues. CDR1 is KGHSH, CDR2 LQKENI, per germline. The CDR3 here is CASSPPTGDYGYTF. CDR3 DNA sequence: TGTGCCAGCTCACCACCGACAGGGGACTATGGCTACACCTTC.